This T cell receptor (beta chain) was documented in a study of OX40 agonist ivuxolimab in advanced cancers. Study at large: Each dose-escalation patient presented with hepatocellular carcinoma, melanoma, renal cell or head and neck cancer. Whole-study results and caveats: In the expanded peripheral T cells, antigen specificity was never determined.

Libraries were prepared by immunoSEQ multiplex PCR; TCRdb keeps only in-frame clonotypes and omits some of them. The sample shows 25,000 to 30,000 clones, about 80% of them seen only once. The V gene's germline CDR1 is SEHNR and CDR2 FQNEAQ (reference sequence). V lost 1 base to trimming and J lost 11 bases, with 9 bases between them. The CDR3 contains 11 residues. Systemic immunosuppression or a history of autoimmune disease excluded patients. Of note for this clone: Its antigen is not identified.

The clonotype was recovered from an adult with an advanced solid tumor such as melanoma, head and neck, liver or kidney cancer. The source was CD4+ or CD8+ T cells sorted from blood, collected in a trial of the OX40 agonist ivuxolimab. The chain uses TRBV7-9 and TRBJ2-7, with a possible D match to TRBD1 (6 bases). CDR3 loop: CASSLGTVKYF. CDR3 in DNA: TGTGCCAGCAGCTTAGGGACAGTAAAGTACTTC.